This T cell receptor (beta chain) comes out of a study of STAT3 mutations in large granular lymphocyte leukemia. Study-level points and caveats: Samples missed the first appearance of the clone. In about 35% of the 18 patients, new TCR clonotypes emerged after therapy. A small but highly pathogenic clone may have been missed. At least one immunodominant TCR beta clonotype appeared in every T-cell large granular lymphocyte leukemia patient.

Concerning this clone: Its antigen is unidentified.

Some clones are missing from TCRdb's copy, which holds only in-frame ones; the method was immunoSEQ multiplex PCR. This table holds roughly 11,000 clones, about 75% found once. The CDR3 spans 14 residues. Trimming left V 1 base short and J 6 bases short, with 13 bases between. CDR1 SGHTA and CDR2 FQGNSA come from the germline V gene. The sequence derives from a man between 60 and 75 years old with T-cell large granular lymphocyte leukemia. Some clones in this sample may be carry-over from other donors' samples. The chain joins TRBV7-2 to TRBJ2-7; unclear D gene. The sample comprised peripheral blood mononuclear cells. The CDR3, as DNA: TGTGCCAGCAGCTTAGTAAAAGGATTGGGCGAGCAGTACTTC. This sequence encodes CASSLVKGLGEQYF.